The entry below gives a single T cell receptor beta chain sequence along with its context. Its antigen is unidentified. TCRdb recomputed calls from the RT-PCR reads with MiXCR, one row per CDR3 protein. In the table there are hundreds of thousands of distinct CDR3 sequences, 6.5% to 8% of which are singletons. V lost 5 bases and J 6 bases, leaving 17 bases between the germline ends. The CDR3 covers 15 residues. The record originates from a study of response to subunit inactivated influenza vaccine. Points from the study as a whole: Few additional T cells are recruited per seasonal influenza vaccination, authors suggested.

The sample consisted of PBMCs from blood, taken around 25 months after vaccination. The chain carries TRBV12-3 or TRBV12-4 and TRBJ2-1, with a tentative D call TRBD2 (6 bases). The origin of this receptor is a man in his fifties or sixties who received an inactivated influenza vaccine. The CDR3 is CASSPTSISSNEQFF. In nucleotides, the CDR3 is TGTGCCAGCAGTCCGACTAGTATCTCAAGCAATGAGCAGTTCTTC.